Listed below are T cell receptor beta chains from one sample, sequenced in a study of blood T cell repertoires in COVID-19. The table came from immunoSEQ multiplex PCR; TCRdb's copy has only in-frame clones and leaves some out. The sample contains 47,000 or so clones, around 82% of which appear only once. The sample consisted of peripheral blood. All receptors come from an older woman with acute or convalescent COVID-19. The CDR3 runs from the conserved cysteine through the conserved F or W. A D gene is named only where the DNA matches it firmly. Expanded clones get a size class; other rows say once, few or many, or leave the size out.

V gene: TRBV7-8
clone size: few
D gene: TRBD1
J gene: TRBJ1-1
CDR3 protein: CASSPWTGRDTNTEAFF
CDR3 DNA: TGTGCCAGCAGCCCCTGGACAGGGAGGGACACGAACACTGAAGCTTTCTTT

V gene: TRBV2
clone size: few
D gene: TRBD2
J gene: TRBJ2-7
CDR3 protein: CASSIAGPEYGYEQYF
CDR3 DNA: TGTGCCAGCAGTATAGCGGGGCCCGAATACGGCTACGAGCAGTACTTC

V gene: TRBV3-1/TRBV3-2
clone size: .
D gene: TRBD1
J gene: TRBJ1-2
CDR3 protein: CASSLRPGQGLYGYTF
CDR3 DNA: TGTGCCAGCAGCCTGCGTCCTGGACAGGGACTCTATGGCTACACCTTC

V gene: TRBV20-1
clone size: .
D gene: .
J gene: TRBJ1-5
CDR3 protein: CSASGGLNQPQHF
CDR3 DNA: TGCAGTGCTAGTGGGGGGCTGAATCAGCCCCAGCATTTT

V gene: TRBV1
clone size: many
D gene: .
J gene: TRBJ2-7
CDR3 protein: CTSSHCHSGSSNSTWGSEQYF
CDR3 DNA: TGCACCAGCAGCCATTGCCATAGCGGGAGTTCGAACTCCACGTGGGGCTCCGAGCAGTACTTC

V gene: TRBV7-9
clone size: .
D gene: .
J gene: TRBJ1-2
CDR3 protein: CASSFDSIYGYTF
CDR3 DNA: TGTGCCAGCAGTTTTGACAGTATCTATGGCTACACCTTC

V gene: TRBV7-6
clone size: .
D gene: TRBD1
J gene: TRBJ1-2
CDR3 protein: CASSRGQGFGGYTF
CDR3 DNA: TGTGCCAGCAGCCGGGGACAGGGGTTCGGAGGCTACACCTTC

V gene: TRBV15
clone size: .
D gene: .
J gene: TRBJ2-5
CDR3 protein: CATSRDRRETQYF
CDR3 DNA: TGTGCCACCAGCAGAGATCGTCGAGAGACCCAGTACTTC

V gene: TRBV5-1
clone size: .
D gene: .
J gene: TRBJ2-1
CDR3 protein: CASSLGGFNEQFF
CDR3 DNA: TGCGCCAGCAGCTTGGGAGGGTTCAATGAGCAGTTCTTC

V gene: TRBV28
clone size: .
D gene: TRBD2
J gene: TRBJ2-3
CDR3 protein: CASSSGSSDTQYF
CDR3 DNA: TGTGCCAGCAGTAGCGGGAGTTCTGATACGCAGTATTTT

V gene: TRBV30
clone size: .
D gene: .
J gene: TRBJ1-2
CDR3 protein: CAWTGTSNAYGYTF
CDR3 DNA: TGTGCCTGGACCGGGACATCCAATGCGTATGGCTACACCTTC

V gene: TRBV30
clone size: .
D gene: .
J gene: TRBJ2-6
CDR3 protein: CAWSVGHRAGANVLTF
CDR3 DNA: TGTGCCTGGAGCGTAGGCCACAGGGCTGGGGCCAACGTCCTGACTTTC

V gene: TRBV5-1
clone size: .
D gene: TRBD1
J gene: TRBJ2-7
CDR3 protein: CASSLAGTGGIEQYF
CDR3 DNA: TGCGCCAGCAGCTTGGCCGGGACAGGGGGGATCGAGCAGTACTTC

V gene: TRBV14
clone size: .
D gene: .
J gene: TRBJ2-7
CDR3 protein: CASSQGTPAAYYEQYF
CDR3 DNA: TGTGCCAGCAGCCAGGGGACTCCAGCTGCCTACTACGAGCAGTACTTC

V gene: TRBV24-1
clone size: .
D gene: TRBD1
J gene: TRBJ1-6
CDR3 protein: CATRQGSNSPLHF
CDR3 DNA: TGTGCCACCAGACAGGGGAGCAATTCACCCCTCCACTTT

V gene: TRBV18
clone size: once
D gene: .
J gene: TRBJ1-4
CDR3 protein: CASSRGTNEKLFF
CDR3 DNA: TGTGCCAGCTCACGAGGTACTAATGAAAAACTGTTTTTT

V gene: TRBV10-1
clone size: few
D gene: .
J gene: TRBJ1-2
CDR3 protein: CASSKSGNYGYTF
CDR3 DNA: TGCGCCAGCTCGAAGAGCGGTAACTATGGCTACACCTTC

V gene: TRBV24-1
clone size: .
D gene: TRBD1
J gene: TRBJ2-2
CDR3 protein: CATSDPQGGGTGELFF
CDR3 DNA: TGTGCCACCAGTGACCCACAGGGGGGCGGCACCGGGGAGCTGTTTTTT

V gene: TRBV19
clone size: .
D gene: TRBD2
J gene: TRBJ2-7
CDR3 protein: CASSPSGGNEQYF
CDR3 DNA: TGTGCCAGTAGTCCTAGCGGGGGGAACGAGCAGTACTTC